The clone carrying this TCR beta chain appeared many times. The library targeted TCRbeta and was prepared with unique molecular identifiers. TCRdb called the PCR reads again in MiXCR, with one record for every CDR3 protein. The top ten clones hold around 5.1% of a sample with some 240,000 distinct CDR3 sequences, around 9.7% of them seen once. The sample is drawn from a study of T-cell reconstitution after alpha-beta-depleted transplantation in children. This CDR3 comprises 16 residues. Per the germline V gene, CDR1 is SGDLS and CDR2 is YYNGEE. Unmatched junction bases numbered 10, after V lost 4 bases and J lost 4 bases.

The source material was PBMCs from the stem cell graft donor, sampled from the stem cell graft. The clonotype originates from a human donor who donated a stem cell graft to a child with SCID. The rearrangement links TRBV9 to TRBJ2-1; 8 bases line up with TRBD2. CDR3: CASSQGGGTSYNEQFF. The CDR3 nucleotides read TGTGCCAGCAGCCAGGGAGGGGGGACTAGTTACAATGAGCAGTTCTTC.